This entry lists 3 T cell receptor beta chains sequenced from one sample in a study of blood T cells in healthy people across ages. A sample-barcoded 5' primer and a J-beta primer mix were used in a second PCR of roughly 7 to 11 cycles. TCRdb analysed the 5' RACE reads with MiXCR anew, one entry per CDR3 protein. The sample holds roughly 730,000 distinct CDR3 sequences, about 61% seen once. Sequencing was carried out using blood. These receptors originate from a man between 35 and 55 years old in good health.

DNA for the CDR3: TGCAGTGCCGTAGCGACTAACAATGAGCAGTTCTTC. It is translated as CSAVATNNEQFF. This chain uses TRBV20-1 with TRBJ2-1; perhaps TRBD2 as D (5 bases). V gave up 6 bases and J gave up 5 bases, with 11 bases separating them. CDR3 length: 12 residues. Germline V CDR1 and CDR2: DFQATT, SNEGSKA (reference sequence).

J is TRBJ2-7 and V is TRBV5-1; D perhaps matches TRBD2 (6 bases). The germline V gene has CDR1 SGHRS and CDR2 YFSETQ. The CDR3 runs 14 residues. Deletions cut 5 bases from V and 5 bases from J, with 17 bases between. CDR3 amino acids: CASRTGTGYNEQYF. In DNA, the CDR3 is TGCGCCAGCAGGACCGGGACTGGATATAACGAGCAGTACTTC.

The V gene is TRBV6-2 or TRBV6-3, the J gene TRBJ2-7; D unresolved. The germline CDR1 and CDR2 sequences are MNHEY and SVGEGT. This CDR3 contains 15 residues. V lost 7 bases, J lost 3 bases, and 19 bases lay in between. The CDR3 DNA sequence: TGTGCCAGCACCACGGCTCGGCGAGACCTCTACGAGCAGTACTTC. Protein: CASTTARRDLYEQYF.